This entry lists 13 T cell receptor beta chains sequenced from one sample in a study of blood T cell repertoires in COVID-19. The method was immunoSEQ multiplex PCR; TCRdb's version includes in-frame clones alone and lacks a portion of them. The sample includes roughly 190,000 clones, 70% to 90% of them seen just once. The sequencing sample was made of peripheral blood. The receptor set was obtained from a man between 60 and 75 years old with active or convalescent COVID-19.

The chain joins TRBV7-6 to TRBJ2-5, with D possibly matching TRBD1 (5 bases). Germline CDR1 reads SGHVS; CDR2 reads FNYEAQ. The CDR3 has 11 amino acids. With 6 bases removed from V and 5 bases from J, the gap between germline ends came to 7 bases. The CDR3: CASSSGETQYF. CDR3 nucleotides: TGTGCCAGCAGTTCAGGGGAGACCCAGTACTTC.

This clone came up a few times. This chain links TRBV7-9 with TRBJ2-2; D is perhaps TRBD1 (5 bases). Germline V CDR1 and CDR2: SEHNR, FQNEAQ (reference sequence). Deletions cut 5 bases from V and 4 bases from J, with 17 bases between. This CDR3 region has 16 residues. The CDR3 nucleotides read TGTGCCAGCAGCCGGTGGGGCAGCCGGTCCACCGGGGAGCTGTTTTTT. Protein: CASSRWGSRSTGELFF.

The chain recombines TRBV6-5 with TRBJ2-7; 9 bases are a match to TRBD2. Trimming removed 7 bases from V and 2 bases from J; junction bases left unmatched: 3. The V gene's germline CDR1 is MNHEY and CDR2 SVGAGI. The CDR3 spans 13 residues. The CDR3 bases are TGTGCCAGCATTAAGCGGGGGGCCTACGAGCAGTACTTC. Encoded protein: CASIKRGAYEQYF.

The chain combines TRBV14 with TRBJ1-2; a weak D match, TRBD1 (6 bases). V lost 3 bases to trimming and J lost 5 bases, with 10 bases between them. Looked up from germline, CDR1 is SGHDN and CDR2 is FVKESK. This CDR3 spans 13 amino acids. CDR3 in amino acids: CASSQTQGYGYTF. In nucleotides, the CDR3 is TGTGCCAGCAGCCAGACACAGGGTTATGGCTACACCTTC. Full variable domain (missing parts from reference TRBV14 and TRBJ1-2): EAGVTQFPSHSVIEKGQTVTLRCDPISGHDNLYWYRRVMGKEIKFLLHFVKESKQDESGMPNNRFLAERTGGTYSTLKVQPAELEDSGVYFCASSQTQGYGYTFGSGTRLTVV.

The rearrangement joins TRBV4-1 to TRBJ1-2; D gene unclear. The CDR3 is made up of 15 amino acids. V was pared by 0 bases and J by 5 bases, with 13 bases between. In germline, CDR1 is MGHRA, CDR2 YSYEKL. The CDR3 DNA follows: TGCGCCAGCAGCCAAGAGGTAAACTTCTGGTATGGCTACACCTTC. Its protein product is CASSQEVNFWYGYTF.

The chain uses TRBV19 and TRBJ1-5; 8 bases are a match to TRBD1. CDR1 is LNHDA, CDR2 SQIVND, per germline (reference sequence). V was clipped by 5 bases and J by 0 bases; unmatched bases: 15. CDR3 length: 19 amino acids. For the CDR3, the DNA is TGTGCCAGTAGTTTCGGACAGGGCGGATCCCCGCTTAGCAATCAGCCCCAGCATTTT. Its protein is CASSFGQGGSPLSNQPQHF.

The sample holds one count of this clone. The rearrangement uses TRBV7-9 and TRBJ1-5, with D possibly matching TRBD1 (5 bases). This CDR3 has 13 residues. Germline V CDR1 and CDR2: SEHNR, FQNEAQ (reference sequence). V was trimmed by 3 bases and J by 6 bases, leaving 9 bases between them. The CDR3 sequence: CASSLGGSQPQHF. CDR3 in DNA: TGTGCCAGCAGCTTGGGGGGATCTCAGCCCCAGCATTTT.

The CDR3 DNA reads TGCGCCAGCAGCCCCGGGGACAGGGATATGAACACTGAAGCTTTCTTT. It yields the protein CASSPGDRDMNTEAFF. V usage is TRBV5-1 and J usage is TRBJ1-1; 9 bases agree with TRBD1. With V trimmed by 4 bases and J by 0 bases, 7 bases remained unmatched. Germline V gene lookup returns CDR1 SGHRS and CDR2 YFSETQ. The CDR3 is 16 amino acids.

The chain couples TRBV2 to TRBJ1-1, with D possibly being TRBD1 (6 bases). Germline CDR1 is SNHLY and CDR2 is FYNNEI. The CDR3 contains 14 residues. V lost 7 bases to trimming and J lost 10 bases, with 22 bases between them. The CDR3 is CASTEHRDTLGAFF. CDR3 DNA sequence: TGTGCCAGCACCGAGCACAGGGACACCCTGGGAGCTTTCTTT.

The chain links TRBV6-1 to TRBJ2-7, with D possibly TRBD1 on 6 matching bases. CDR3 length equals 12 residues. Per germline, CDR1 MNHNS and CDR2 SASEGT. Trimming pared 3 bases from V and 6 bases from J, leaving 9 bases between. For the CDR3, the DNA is TGTGCCAGCAGTGACAGGGGAATCGAGCAGTACTTC. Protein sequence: CASSDRGIEQYF.

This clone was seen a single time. CDR3 nucleotides: TGCAGTGCTAGTCGTCTCAGGGGAGATTCACCCCTCCACTTT. Residues: CSASRLRGDSPLHF. V usage is TRBV20-1 and J usage is TRBJ1-6; a possible D gene is TRBD1 (6 bases). Trimming removed 3 bases from V and 8 bases from J, with 14 bases in between. Germline-derived CDR1 and CDR2 are DFQATT and SNEGSKA (reference sequence). The CDR3 totals 14 residues.

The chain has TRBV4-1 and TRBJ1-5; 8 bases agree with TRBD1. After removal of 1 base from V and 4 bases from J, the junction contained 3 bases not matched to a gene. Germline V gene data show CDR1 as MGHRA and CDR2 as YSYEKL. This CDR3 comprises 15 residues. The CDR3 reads CASSQGTGPNQPQHF. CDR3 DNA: TGCGCCAGCAGCCAAGGGACAGGGCCGAATCAGCCCCAGCATTTT.

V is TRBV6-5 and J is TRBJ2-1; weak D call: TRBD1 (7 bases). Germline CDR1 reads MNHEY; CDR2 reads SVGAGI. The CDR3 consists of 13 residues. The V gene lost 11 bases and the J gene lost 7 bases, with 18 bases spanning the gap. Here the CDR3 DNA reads TGTGCCGGCAAGGAGGGGGCCGGGAATGAGCAGTTCTTC. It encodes CAGKEGAGNEQFF.